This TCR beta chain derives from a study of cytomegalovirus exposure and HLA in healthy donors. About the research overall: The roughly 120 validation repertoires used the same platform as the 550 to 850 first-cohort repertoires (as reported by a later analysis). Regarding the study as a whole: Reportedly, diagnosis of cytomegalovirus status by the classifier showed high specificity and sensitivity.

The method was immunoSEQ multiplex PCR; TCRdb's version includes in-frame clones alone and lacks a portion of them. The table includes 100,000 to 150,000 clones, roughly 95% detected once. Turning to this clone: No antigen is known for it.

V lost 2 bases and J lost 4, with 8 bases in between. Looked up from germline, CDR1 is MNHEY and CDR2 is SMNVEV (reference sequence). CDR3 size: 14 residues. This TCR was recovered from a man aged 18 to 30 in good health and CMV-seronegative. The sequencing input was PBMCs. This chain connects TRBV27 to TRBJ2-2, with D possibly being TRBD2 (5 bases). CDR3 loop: CASSLRGTTGELFF. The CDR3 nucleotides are TGTGCCAGCAGTTTACGGGGAACCACCGGGGAGCTGTTTTTT.